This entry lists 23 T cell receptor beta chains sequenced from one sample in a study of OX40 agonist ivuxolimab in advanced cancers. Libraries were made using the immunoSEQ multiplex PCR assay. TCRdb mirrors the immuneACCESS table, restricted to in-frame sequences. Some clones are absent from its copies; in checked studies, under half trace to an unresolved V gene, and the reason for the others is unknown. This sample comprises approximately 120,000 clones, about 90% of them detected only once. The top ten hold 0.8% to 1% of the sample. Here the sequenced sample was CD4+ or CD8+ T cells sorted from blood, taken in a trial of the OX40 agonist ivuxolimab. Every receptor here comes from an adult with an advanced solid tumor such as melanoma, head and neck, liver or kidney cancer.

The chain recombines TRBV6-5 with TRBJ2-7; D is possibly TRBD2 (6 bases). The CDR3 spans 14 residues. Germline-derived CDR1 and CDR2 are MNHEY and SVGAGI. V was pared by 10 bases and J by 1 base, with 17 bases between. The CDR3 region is CAITGGPASYEQYF. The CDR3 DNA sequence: TGTGCCATCACCGGAGGGCCCGCGTCCTACGAGCAGTACTTC.

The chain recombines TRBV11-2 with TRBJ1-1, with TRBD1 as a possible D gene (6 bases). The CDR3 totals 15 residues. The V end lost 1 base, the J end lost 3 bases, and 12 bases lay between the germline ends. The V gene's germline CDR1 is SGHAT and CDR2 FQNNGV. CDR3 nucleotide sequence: TGTGCCAGCAGCTTAGTGTTGGGACAAGACACTGAAGCTTTCTTT. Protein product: CASSLVLGQDTEAFF.

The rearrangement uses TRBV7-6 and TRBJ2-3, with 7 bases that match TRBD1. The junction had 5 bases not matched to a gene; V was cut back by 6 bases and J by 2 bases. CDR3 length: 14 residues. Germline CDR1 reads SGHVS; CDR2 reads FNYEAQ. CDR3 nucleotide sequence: TGTGCCAGCAGACGGGGACAGTTCACAGATACGCAGTATTTT. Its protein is CASRRGQFTDTQYF.

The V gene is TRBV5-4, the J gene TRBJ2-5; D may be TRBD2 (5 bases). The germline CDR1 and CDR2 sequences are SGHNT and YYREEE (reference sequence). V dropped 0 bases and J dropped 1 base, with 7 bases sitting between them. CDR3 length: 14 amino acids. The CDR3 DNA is TGTGCCAGCAGCTTGGGAGCGGCCCAAGAGACCCAGTACTTC. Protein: CASSLGAAQETQYF.

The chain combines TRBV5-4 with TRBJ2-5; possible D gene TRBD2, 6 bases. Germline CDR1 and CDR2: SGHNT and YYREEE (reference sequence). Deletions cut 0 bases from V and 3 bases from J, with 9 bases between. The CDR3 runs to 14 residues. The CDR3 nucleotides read TGTGCCAGCAGCTTGGCGGGAGTAAAAGAGACCCAGTACTTC. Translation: CASSLAGVKETQYF.

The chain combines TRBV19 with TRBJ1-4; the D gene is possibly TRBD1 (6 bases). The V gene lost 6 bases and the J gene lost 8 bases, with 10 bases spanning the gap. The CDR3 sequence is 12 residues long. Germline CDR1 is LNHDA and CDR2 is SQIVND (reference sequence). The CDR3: CASRGQTEKLFF. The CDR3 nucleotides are TGTGCCAGTAGAGGACAGACCGAAAAACTGTTTTTT. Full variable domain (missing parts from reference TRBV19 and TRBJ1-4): DGGITQSPKYLFRKEGQNVTLSCEQNLNHDAMYWYRQDPGQGLRLIYYSQIVNDFQKGDIAEGYSVSREKKESFPLTVTSAQKNPTAFYLCASRGQTEKLFFGSGTQLSVL.

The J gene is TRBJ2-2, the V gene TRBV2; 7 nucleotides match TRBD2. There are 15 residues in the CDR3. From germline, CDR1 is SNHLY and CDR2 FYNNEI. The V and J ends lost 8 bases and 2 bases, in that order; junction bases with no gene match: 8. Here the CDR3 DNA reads TGTGCCAGCCTCAGGGAGGGACCTAACACCGGGGAGCTGTTTTTT. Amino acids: CASLREGPNTGELFF.

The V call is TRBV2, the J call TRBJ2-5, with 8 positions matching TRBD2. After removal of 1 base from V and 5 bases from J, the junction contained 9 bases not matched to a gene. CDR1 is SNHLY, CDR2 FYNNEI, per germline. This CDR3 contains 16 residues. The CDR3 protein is CASSEGLASGRETQYF. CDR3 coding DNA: TGTGCCAGCAGTGAAGGCTTGGCTAGCGGGCGGGAGACCCAGTACTTC.

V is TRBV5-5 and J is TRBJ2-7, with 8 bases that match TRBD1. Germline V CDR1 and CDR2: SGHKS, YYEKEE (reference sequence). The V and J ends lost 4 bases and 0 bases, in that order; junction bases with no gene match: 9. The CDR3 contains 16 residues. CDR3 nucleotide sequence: TGTGCCAGCAGCCGGACAGGGAACCTTCTCTCCTACGAGCAGTACTTC. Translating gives CASSRTGNLLSYEQYF.

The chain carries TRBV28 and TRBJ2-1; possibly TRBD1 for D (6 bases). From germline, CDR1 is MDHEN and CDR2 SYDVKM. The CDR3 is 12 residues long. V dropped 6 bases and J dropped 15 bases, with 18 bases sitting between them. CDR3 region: CASSLDGTKGFF. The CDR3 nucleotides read TGTGCCAGCAGCTTGGACGGGACAAAAGGGTTCTTC. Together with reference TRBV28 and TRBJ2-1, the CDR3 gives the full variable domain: DVKVTQSSRYLVKRTGEKVFLECVQDMDHENMFWYRQDPGLGLRLIYFSYDVKMKEKGDIPEGYSVSREKKERFSLILESASTNQTSMYLCASSLDGTKGFFGPGTRLTVL.

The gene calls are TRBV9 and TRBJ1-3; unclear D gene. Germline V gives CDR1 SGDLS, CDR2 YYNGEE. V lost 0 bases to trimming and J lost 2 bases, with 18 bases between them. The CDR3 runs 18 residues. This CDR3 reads CASSVGAPAFWAGNTIYF. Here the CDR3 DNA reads TGTGCCAGCAGCGTAGGAGCTCCGGCCTTCTGGGCTGGAAACACCATATATTTT.

The CDR3 DNA follows: TGTGCCAGCAGTGACGTGGAGAATTCACCCCTCCACTTT. Protein: CASSDVENSPLHF. The chain combines TRBV6-4 with TRBJ1-6; D is uncertain. Looked up from germline, CDR1 is MRHNA and CDR2 is SNTAGT. The CDR3 is made up of 13 amino acids. Trimming shortened V by 2 bases and J by 7 bases, and 6 bases separated the two germline ends.

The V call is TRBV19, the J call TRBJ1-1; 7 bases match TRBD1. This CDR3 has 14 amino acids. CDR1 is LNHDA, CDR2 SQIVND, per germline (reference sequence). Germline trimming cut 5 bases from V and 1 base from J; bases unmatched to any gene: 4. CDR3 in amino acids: CASSVQGTNTEAFF. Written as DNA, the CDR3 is TGTGCCAGTAGTGTACAGGGGACGAACACTGAAGCTTTCTTT.

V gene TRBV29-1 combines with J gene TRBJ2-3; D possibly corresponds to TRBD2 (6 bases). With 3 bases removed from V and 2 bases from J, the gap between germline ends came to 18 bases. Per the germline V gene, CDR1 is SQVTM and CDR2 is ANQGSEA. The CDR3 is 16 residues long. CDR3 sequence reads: CSVDGLSSGFTDTQYF. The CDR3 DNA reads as TGCAGCGTTGATGGCTTAAGCAGCGGGTTCACAGATACGCAGTATTTT.

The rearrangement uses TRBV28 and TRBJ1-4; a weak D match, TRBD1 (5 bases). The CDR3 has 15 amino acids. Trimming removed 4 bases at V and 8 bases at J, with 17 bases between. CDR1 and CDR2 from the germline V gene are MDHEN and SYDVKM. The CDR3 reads CASSSSGATEEKLFF. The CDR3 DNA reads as TGTGCCAGCAGTTCCTCCGGGGCCACCGAAGAAAAACTGTTTTTT.

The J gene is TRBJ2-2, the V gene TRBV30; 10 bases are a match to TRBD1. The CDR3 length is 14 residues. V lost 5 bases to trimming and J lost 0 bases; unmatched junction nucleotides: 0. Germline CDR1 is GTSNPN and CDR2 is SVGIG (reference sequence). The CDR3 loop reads CAWGQGANTGELFF. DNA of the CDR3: TGTGCCTGGGGACAGGGGGCGAACACCGGGGAGCTGTTTTTT.

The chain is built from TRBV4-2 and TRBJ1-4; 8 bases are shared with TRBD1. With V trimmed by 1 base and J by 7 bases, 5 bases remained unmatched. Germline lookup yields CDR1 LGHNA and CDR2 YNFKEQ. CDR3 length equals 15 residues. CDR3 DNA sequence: TGTGCCAGCAGCCAAGGGACAGGGATGGCTGAAAAACTGTTTTTT. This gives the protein CASSQGTGMAEKLFF.

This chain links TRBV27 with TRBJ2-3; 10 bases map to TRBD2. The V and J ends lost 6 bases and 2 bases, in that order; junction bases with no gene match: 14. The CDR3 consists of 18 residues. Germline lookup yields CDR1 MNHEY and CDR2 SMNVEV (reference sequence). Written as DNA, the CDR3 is TGTGCCAGCAGCCCTCCACATCATCTAGCGGGAGCCACAGATACGCAGTATTTT. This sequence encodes CASSPPHHLAGATDTQYF.

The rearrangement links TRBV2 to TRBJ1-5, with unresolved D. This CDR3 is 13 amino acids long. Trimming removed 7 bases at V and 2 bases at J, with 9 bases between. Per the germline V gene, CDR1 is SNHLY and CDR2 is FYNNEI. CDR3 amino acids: CASTGERNQPQHF. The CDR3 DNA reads TGTGCCAGCACTGGGGAGCGCAATCAGCCCCAGCATTTT.

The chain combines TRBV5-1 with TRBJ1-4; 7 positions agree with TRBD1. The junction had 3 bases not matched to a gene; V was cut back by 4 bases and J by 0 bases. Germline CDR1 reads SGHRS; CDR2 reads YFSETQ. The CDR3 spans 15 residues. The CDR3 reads CASSPTGTTNEKLFF. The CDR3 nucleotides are TGCGCCAGCAGCCCGACAGGGACAACTAATGAAAAACTGTTTTTT.

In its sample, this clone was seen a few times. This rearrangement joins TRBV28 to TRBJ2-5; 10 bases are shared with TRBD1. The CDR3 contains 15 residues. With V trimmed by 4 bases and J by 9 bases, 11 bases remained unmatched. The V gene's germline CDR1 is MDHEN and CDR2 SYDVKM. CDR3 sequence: CASSSSGTGVVPQYF. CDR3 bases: TGTGCCAGCAGTTCAAGCGGGACAGGGGTGGTGCCCCAGTACTTC.

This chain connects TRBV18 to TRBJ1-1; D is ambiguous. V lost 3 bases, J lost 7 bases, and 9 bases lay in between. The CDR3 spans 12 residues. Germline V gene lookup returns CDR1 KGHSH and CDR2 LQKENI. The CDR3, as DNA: TGTGCCAGCTCACCCGACTTTATTGAAGCTTTCTTT. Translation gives CASSPDFIEAFF.

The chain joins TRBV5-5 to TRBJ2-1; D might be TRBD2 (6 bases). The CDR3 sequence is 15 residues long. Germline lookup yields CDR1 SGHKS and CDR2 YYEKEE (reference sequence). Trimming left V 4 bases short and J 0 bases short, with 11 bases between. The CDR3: CASSMGLSSYNEQFF. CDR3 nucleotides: TGTGCCAGCAGCATGGGACTCTCCTCCTACAATGAGCAGTTCTTC.